These 5 T cell receptor beta chains share one sample of origin, sequenced in a study of cytomegalovirus exposure and HLA in healthy donors. Both 60 Vbeta primers and 13 Jbeta primers went into the PCR. Some clones are missing from TCRdb's copy, which holds only in-frame ones; the method was immunoSEQ multiplex PCR. The sample has approximately 190,000 clones; approximately 77% are singletons. The sequenced material came from PBMCs. The source of these receptors is a man between 40 and 49 years old in good health and CMV-seropositive.

J is TRBJ2-3 and V is TRBV7-3, with TRBD1 as a possible D gene (6 bases). The CDR3 sequence is 13 residues long. Germline V CDR1 and CDR2: SGHTA, FQGTGA. V gave up 6 bases and J gave up 2 bases, with 9 bases separating them. CDR3 DNA sequence: TGTGCCAGCAGTCAGGGGTACACAGATACGCAGTATTTT. Translation: CASSQGYTDTQYF. Full variable domain (outside the CDR3, taken from reference TRBV7-3 and TRBJ2-3): GAGVSQTPSNKVTEKGKYVELRCDPISGHTALYWYRQSLGQGPEFLIYFQGTGAADDSGLPNDRFFAVRPEGSVSTLKIQRTERGDSAVYLCASSQGYTDTQYFGPGTRLTVL.

The genes are TRBV6-5 and TRBJ2-6, with D hard to call. The CDR3 covers 15 residues. Germline lookup yields CDR1 MNHEY and CDR2 SVGAGI. Trimming pared 0 bases from V and 0 bases from J, leaving 3 bases between. In nucleotides, the CDR3 is TGTGCCAGCAGTTACTCCAGCTCTGGGGCCAACGTCCTGACTTTC. It encodes CASSYSSSGANVLTF.

This clone has just a few counts. CDR3 coding DNA: TGTGCCAGCAGCTCGGGACTAGTGAACACCGGGGAGCTGTTTTTT. This sequence encodes CASSSGLVNTGELFF. The chain employs TRBV11-2 and TRBJ2-2, with 8 bases fitting TRBD2. The V and J ends lost 4 bases and 1 base, in that order; junction bases with no gene match: 2. The CDR3 totals 15 residues. Germline V gives CDR1 SGHAT, CDR2 FQNNGV.

V and J are TRBV2 and TRBJ1-2; 12 positions match TRBD1. There are 15 residues in the CDR3. The ends lost 4 bases at V and 6 bases at J; junction bases unmatched: 6. The germline V gene has CDR1 SNHLY and CDR2 FYNNEI. The CDR3 spells CASSGDRGLTDGYTF. Written as DNA, the CDR3 is TGTGCCAGCAGTGGGGACAGGGGGCTAACTGATGGCTACACCTTC.

The J gene is TRBJ2-3, the V gene TRBV5-8; 11 nucleotides match TRBD2. The germline V gene has CDR1 SGHTS and CDR2 YDEGEE. The trim removed 4 bases at V and 2 bases at J, leaving 3 bases unmatched. The CDR3 loop spans 15 amino acids. The CDR3 reads CASSRLAGHTDTQYF. The CDR3 coding sequence is TGTGCCAGCAGCCGACTAGCGGGACACACAGATACGCAGTATTTT.